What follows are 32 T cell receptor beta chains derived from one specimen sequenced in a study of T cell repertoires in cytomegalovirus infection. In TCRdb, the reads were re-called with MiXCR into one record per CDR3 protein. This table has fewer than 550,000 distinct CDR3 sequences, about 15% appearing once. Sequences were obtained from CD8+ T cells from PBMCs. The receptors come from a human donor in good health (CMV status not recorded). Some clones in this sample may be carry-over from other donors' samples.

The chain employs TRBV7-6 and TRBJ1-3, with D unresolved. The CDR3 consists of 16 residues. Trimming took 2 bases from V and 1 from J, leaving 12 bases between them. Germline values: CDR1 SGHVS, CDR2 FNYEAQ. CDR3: CASSLRMAESGNTIYF. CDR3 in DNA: TGTGCCAGCAGCTTAAGAATGGCGGAATCTGGAAACACCATATATTTT.

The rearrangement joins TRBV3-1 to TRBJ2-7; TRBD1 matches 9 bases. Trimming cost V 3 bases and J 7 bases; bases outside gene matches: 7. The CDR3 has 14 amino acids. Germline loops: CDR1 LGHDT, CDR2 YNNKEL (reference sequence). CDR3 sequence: CASSHPGQGEEQYF. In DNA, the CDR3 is TGTGCCAGCAGCCACCCGGGACAGGGTGAAGAGCAGTACTTC.

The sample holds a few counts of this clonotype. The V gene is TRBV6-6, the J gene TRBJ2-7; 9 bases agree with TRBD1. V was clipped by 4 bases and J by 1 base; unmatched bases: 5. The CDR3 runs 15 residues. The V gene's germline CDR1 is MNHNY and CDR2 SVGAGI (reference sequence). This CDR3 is CASSSGTGHSYEQYF. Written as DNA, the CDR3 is TGTGCCAGCAGTTCCGGGACAGGGCATTCCTACGAGCAGTACTTC.

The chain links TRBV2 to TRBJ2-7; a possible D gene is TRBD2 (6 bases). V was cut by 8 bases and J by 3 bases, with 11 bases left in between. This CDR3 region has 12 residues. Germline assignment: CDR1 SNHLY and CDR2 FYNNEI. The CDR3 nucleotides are TGTGCCAGCGCCGGGAGAAGCTACGAGCAGTACTTC. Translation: CASAGRSYEQYF.

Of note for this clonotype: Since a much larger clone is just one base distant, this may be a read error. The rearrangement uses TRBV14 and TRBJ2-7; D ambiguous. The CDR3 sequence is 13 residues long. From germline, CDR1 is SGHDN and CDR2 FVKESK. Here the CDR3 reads CGSSHHTTYEQYF. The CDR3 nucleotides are TGTGGCAGCAGCCATCACACTACCTACGAGCAGTACTTC.

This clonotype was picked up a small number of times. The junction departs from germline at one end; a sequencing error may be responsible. In DNA form, the CDR3 reads TGCAGCGTCCCCCGGGGCGGGGGCGAGGTCTTC. Residues: CSVPRGGGEVF. The chain couples TRBV29-1 to TRBJ2-1; TRBD2 might be the D (7 bases). CDR3 length: 11 residues. Germline V lookup: CDR1 SQVTM, CDR2 ANQGSEA.

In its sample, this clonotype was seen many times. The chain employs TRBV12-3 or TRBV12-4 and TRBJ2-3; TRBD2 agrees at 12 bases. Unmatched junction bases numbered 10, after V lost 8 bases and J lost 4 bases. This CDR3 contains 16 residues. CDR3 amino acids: CASPTSLAGGADTQYF. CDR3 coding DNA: TGTGCCAGCCCAACTTCACTAGCGGGGGGCGCAGATACGCAGTATTTT.

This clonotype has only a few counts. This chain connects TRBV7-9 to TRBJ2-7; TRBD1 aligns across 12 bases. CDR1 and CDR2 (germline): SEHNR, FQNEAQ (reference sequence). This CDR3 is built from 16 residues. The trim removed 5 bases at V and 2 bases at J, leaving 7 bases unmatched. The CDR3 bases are TGTGCCAGCAGCGGTGGAGGGACAGGGGGCGCCTACGAGCAGTACTTC. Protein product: CASSGGGTGGAYEQYF.

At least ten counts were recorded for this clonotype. The CDR3 region has the DNA TGTGCCAGCAGCCAAAGGGCAAGCGGGAGCTCCTACAATGAGCAGTTCTTC. Translating it yields CASSQRASGSSYNEQFF. The gene calls are TRBV7-6 and TRBJ2-1; the match to TRBD2 covers 8 bases. CDR1 and CDR2 from the germline V gene are SGHVS and FNYEAQ. V was pared by 5 bases and J by 0 bases, with 9 bases of the junction left unmatched. This CDR3 spans 17 amino acids.

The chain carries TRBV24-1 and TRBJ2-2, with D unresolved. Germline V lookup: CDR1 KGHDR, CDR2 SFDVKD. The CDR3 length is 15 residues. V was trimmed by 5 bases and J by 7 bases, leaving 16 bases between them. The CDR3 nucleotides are TGTGCCACCAGTGGGGTGGACCGCCTGGGCGGGGAGCTGTTTTTT. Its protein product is CATSGVDRLGGELFF.

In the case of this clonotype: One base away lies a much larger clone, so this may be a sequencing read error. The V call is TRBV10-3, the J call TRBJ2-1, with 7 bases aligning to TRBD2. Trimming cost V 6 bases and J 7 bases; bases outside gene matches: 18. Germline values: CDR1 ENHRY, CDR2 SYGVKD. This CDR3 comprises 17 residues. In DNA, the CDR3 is TGTGCCATCAGGAAGACTAGCAGGAGTACCCTTAGGAATGAGCAGTTCTTC. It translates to CAIRKTSRSTLRNEQFF.

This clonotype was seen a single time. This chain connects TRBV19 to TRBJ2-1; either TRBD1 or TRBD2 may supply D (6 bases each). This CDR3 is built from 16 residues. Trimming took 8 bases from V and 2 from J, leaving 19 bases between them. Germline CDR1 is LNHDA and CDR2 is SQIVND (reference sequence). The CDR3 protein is CASSGAGGTAYNEQFF. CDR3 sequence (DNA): TGTGCCAGTTCCGGCGCCGGGGGCACGGCCTACAATGAGCAGTTCTTC.

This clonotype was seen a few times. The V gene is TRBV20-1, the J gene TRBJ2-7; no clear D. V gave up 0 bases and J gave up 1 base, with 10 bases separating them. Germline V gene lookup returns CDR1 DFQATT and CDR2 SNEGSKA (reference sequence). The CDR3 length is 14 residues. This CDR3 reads CSARDIVRSYEQYF. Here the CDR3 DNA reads TGCAGTGCTAGAGACATCGTGAGGTCCTACGAGCAGTACTTC.

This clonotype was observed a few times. The chain's CDR3 is CASSLRGGQYEQYF. The CDR3 nucleotides are TGTGCCAGCAGCCTCCGGGGGGGGCAGTACGAGCAGTACTTC. The genes are TRBV27 and TRBJ2-7, with TRBD2 matching 8 bases. Germline V gives CDR1 MNHEY, CDR2 SMNVEV (reference sequence). This CDR3 contains 14 residues. J gave up 4 bases and V 6 bases, and 8 bases lay outside the gene matches.

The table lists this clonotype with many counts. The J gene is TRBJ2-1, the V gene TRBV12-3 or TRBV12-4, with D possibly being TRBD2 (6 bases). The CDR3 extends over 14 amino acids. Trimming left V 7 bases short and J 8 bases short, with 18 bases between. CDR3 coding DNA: TGTGCCAGCAACTCGGGAGAGGGGATTGATGAGCAGTTCTTC. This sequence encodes CASNSGEGIDEQFF.

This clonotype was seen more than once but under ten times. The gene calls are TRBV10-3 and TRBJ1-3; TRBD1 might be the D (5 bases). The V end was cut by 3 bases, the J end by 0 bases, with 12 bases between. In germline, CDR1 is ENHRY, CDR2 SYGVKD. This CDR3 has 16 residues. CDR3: CAISDKWGDSGNTIYF. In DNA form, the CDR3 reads TGTGCCATCAGTGATAAGTGGGGGGACTCTGGAAACACCATATATTTT.

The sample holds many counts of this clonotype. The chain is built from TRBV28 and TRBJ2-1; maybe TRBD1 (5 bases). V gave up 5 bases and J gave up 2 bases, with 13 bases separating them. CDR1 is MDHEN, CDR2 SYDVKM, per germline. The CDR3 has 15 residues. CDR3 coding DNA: TGTGCCAGCAGTCTCGATTGGGGCCCCTACAATGAGCAGTTCTTC. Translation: CASSLDWGPYNEQFF. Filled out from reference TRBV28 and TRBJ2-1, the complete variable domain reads DVKVTQSSRYLVKRTGEKVFLECVQDMDHENMFWYRQDPGLGLRLIYFSYDVKMKEKGDIPEGYSVSREKKERFSLILESASTNQTSMYLCASSLDWGPYNEQFFGPGTRLTVL.

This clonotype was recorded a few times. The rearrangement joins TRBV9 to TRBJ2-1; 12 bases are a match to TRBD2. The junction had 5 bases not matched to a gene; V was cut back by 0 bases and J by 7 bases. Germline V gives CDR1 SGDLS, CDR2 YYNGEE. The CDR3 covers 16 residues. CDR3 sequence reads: CASSVGRTSGVNEQFF. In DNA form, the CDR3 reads TGTGCCAGCAGCGTAGGGAGGACTAGCGGGGTAAATGAGCAGTTCTTC.

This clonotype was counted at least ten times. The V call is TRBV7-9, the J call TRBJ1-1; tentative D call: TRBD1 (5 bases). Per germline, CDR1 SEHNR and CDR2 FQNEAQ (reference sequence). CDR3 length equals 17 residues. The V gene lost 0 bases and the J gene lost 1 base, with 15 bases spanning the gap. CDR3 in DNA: TGTGCCAGCAGCTTAGCGCCGGGGACCTTCAAGAACACTGAAGCTTTCTTT. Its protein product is CASSLAPGTFKNTEAFF.

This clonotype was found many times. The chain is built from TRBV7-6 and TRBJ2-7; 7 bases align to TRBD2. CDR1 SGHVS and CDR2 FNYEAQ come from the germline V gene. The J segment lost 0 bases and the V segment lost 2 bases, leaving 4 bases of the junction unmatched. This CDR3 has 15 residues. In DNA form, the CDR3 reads TGTGCCAGCAGCTTATGGGGGGGAGGCTCCTACGAGCAGTACTTC. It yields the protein CASSLWGGGSYEQYF.

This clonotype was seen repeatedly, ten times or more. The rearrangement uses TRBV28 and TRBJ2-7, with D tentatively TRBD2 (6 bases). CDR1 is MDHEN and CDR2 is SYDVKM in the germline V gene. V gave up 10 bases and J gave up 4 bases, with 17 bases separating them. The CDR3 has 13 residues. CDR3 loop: CATRDSGEYEQYF. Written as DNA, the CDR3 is TGTGCCACCCGGGACTCCGGCGAGTACGAGCAGTACTTC.

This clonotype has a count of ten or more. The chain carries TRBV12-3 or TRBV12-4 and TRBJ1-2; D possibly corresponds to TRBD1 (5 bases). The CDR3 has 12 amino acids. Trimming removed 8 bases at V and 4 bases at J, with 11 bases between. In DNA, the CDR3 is TGTGCCAGCTGGTTTGGGGCCTATGGCTACACCTTC. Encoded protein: CASWFGAYGYTF.

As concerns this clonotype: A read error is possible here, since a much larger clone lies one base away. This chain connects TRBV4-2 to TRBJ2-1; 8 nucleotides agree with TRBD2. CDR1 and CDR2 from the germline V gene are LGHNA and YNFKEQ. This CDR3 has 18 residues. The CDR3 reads CASSQDSLAGGPYNEQLF. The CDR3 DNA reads TGTGCCAGCAGCCAAGATTCATTGGCGGGAGGTCCCTACAATGAGCAGTTATTC.

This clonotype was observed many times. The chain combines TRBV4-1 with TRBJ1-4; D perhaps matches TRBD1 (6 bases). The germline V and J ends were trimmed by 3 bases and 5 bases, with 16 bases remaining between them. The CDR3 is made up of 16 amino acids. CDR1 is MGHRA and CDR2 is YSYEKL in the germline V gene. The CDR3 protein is CASSQDSDSPNEKLFF. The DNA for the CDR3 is TGCGCCAGCAGCCAGGACTCGGACAGCCCCAATGAAAAACTGTTTTTT.

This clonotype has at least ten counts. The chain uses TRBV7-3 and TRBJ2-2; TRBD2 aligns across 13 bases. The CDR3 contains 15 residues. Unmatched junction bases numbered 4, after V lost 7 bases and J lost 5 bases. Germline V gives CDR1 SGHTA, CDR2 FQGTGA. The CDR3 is CASTRTSGSTGELFF. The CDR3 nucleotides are TGTGCCAGCACTCGGACTAGCGGGAGTACCGGGGAGCTGTTTTTT.

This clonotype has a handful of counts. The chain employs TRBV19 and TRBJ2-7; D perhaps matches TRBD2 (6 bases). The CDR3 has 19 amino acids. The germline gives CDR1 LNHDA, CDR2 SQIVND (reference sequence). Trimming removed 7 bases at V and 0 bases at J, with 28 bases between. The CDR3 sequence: CASTPRGPGTSRGSYEQYF. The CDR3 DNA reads TGTGCCAGTACCCCGCGGGGCCCAGGGACCTCAAGGGGCTCCTACGAGCAGTACTTC.

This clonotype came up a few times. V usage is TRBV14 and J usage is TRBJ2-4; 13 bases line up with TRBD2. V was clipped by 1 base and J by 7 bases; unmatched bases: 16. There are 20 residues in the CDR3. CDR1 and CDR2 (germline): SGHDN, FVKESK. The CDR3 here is CASSQVITGTSGNLWNIQYF. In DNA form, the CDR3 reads TGTGCCAGCAGCCAAGTAATTACCGGGACTAGCGGGAACCTTTGGAACATTCAGTACTTC.

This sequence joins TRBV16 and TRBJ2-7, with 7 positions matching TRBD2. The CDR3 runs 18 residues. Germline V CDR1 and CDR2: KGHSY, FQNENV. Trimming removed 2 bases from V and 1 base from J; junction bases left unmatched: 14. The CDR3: CASSQGGGSGIESYEQYF. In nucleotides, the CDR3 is TGTGCCAGCAGCCAAGGGGGGGGTTCCGGGATTGAATCCTACGAGCAGTACTTC.

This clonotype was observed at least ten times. The CDR3 reads CASSLADQGRGVEQYF. The CDR3 bases are TGTGCCAGCAGTTTAGCGGATCAGGGGAGAGGGGTCGAGCAGTACTTC. The chain is built from TRBV12-3 or TRBV12-4 and TRBJ2-7; a possible D gene is TRBD1 (6 bases). With 0 bases removed from V and 6 bases from J, the gap between germline ends came to 18 bases. This CDR3 contains 16 residues.

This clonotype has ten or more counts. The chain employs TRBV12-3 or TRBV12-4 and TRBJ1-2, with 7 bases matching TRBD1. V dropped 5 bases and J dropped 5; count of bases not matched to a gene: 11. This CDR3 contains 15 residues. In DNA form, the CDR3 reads TGTGCCAGCAGTAAAGGAGACAGGGTGTTTTATGGCTACACCTTC. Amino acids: CASSKGDRVFYGYTF.

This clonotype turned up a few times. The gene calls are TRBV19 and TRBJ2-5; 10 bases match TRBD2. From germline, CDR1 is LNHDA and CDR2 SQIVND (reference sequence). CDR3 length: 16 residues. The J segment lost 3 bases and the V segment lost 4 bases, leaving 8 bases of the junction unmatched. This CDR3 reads CASSTGLAELKETQYF. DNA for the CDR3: TGTGCCAGTAGTACCGGACTAGCGGAGCTCAAAGAGACCCAGTACTTC.

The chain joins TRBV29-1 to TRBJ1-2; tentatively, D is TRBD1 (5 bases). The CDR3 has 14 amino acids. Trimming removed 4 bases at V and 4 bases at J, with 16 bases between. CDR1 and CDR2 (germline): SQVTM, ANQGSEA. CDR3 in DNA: TGCAGCGTTGTCGCGAGGGACCTCGGCTATGGCTACACCTTC. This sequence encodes CSVVARDLGYGYTF.